Listed below are T cell receptor beta chains from one sample, sequenced in a study of T cells in Graves' hyperthyroidism and ophthalmopathy. TCRdb re-called the multiplex PCR reads through MiXCR, storing one row per CDR3 protein. The sample holds about 500,000 distinct CDR3 sequences; over 45% are singletons and the top ten take about two fifths. The sequenced sample was peripheral blood or thyroid tissue (not recorded which). These TCRs come from an adult woman with Graves' disease, either hyperthyroidism or ophthalmopathy (not recorded which). CDR3s include the opening cysteine and the closing phenylalanine or tryptophan. A D gene is named only where the DNA matches it firmly. Clone size is given for some rows only: seen once, a few or many times, or a class if the clone is expanded.

V: TRBV11-2; size: -; J: TRBJ2-7; D: TRBD2; CDR3: CASSPGTSEQYF; DNA: TGTGCCAGCAGCCCGGGGACTAGCGAGCAGTACTTC
V: TRBV13; size: -; J: TRBJ1-2; D: -; CDR3: CASMMAGRYADGYTF; DNA: TGTGCCAGCATGATGGCTGGACGGTATGCGGATGGCTACACCTTC
V: TRBV10-3; size: -; J: TRBJ1-4; D: -; CDR3: CASSDGPAGVEKLFF; DNA: TGTGCCTCCTCGGACGGTCCGGCCGGGGTTGAAAAACTGTTTTTT
V: TRBV6-1; size: -; J: TRBJ1-4; D: -; CDR3: CASSEGQKIRGLFF; DNA: TGTGCCAGCAGTGAAGGACAAAAAATAAGGGGGCTGTTTTTT
V: TRBV7-8; size: many; J: TRBJ2-7; D: -; CDR3: CASSTRADYEQYF; DNA: TGTGCCAGCAGCACCAGGGCGGACTACGAGCAGTACTTC
V: TRBV29-1; size: many; J: TRBJ1-1; D: -; CDR3: CSVGQAFF; DNA: TGCAGCGTTGGCCAAGCTTTCTTT
V: TRBV20-1; size: -; J: TRBJ1-3; D: -; CDR3: CSARAGDSGNTIYF; DNA: TGCAGTGCTAGGGCCGGGGACTCTGGAAACACCATATATTTT
V: TRBV5-1; size: -; J: TRBJ2-7; D: -; CDR3: CASSQKGTGEQYF; DNA: TGCGCCAGCAGCCAAAAAGGGACGGGGGAGCAGTACTTC
V: TRBV29-1; size: -; J: TRBJ2-7; D: -; CDR3: CSNHMGAGRLTYEQYF; DNA: TGCAGCAACCATATGGGGGCAGGGCGGCTCACCTACGAGCAGTACTTC
V: TRBV6-4; size: -; J: TRBJ2-7; D: -; CDR3: CASSDLNYEQYF; DNA: TGTGCCAGCAGTGACTTAAATTACGAGCAGTACTTC
V: TRBV10-3; size: many; J: TRBJ2-5; D: -; CDR3: CAISDPGTIQETQYF; DNA: TGTGCCATCAGTGATCCCGGGACAATACAAGAGACCCAGTACTTC
V: TRBV20-1; size: many; J: TRBJ2-7; D: -; CDR3: CSARDAGRAHSYEQYF; DNA: TGCAGTGCTAGAGATGCGGGCAGGGCCCACTCCTACGAGCAGTACTTC
V: TRBV28; size: few; J: TRBJ2-5; D: -; CDR3: CASSLLGAGETQYF; DNA: TGTGCCAGCAGTTTATTGGGGGCTGGGGAGACCCAGTACTTC
V: TRBV20-1; size: many; J: TRBJ1-6; D: TRBD1; CDR3: CSARGAGGSYNSPLHF; DNA: TGCAGTGCTAGAGGGGCAGGGGGTTCCTATAATTCACCCCTCCACTTT
V: TRBV12-3/TRBV12-4; size: few; J: TRBJ1-6; D: -; CDR3: CASSTRGDSPLHF; DNA: TGTGCCAGCAGTACCCGAGGCGATTCACCCCTCCACTTT
V: TRBV20-1; size: -; J: TRBJ2-2; D: -; CDR3: CSAKPVRGTENTGELFF; DNA: TGCAGTGCTAAGCCTGTCCGGGGGACAGAGAACACCGGGGAGCTGTTTTTT
V: TRBV29-1; size: -; J: TRBJ2-7; D: -; CDR3: CSVEGRSHEQYF; DNA: TGCAGCGTTGAAGGGAGAAGCCACGAGCAGTACTTC
V: TRBV10-3; size: -; J: TRBJ2-7; D: TRBD2; CDR3: CAISGTSGPYEQYF; DNA: TGTGCCATCAGCGGGACTAGCGGCCCCTACGAGCAGTACTTC
V: TRBV7-2; size: many; J: TRBJ2-7; D: TRBD2; CDR3: CASSYTGLAKEQYF; DNA: TGTGCCAGCAGCTACACGGGACTAGCGAAAGAGCAGTACTTC
V: TRBV2; size: many; J: TRBJ1-4; D: TRBD1; CDR3: CAGRQGVNEKLFF; DNA: TGTGCCGGTCGACAGGGGGTTAATGAAAAACTGTTTTTT
V: TRBV20-1; size: -; J: TRBJ1-2; D: -; CDR3: CSASRAGPSGDDGYTF; DNA: TGCAGTGCTAGCCGAGCGGGACCCTCCGGGGACGATGGCTACACCTTC
V: TRBV24-1; size: many; J: TRBJ2-7; D: -; CDR3: CATSDPGGAYEQYF; DNA: TGTGCCACCAGTGATCCCGGTGGGGCCTACGAGCAGTACTTC
V: TRBV10-3; size: -; J: TRBJ1-3; D: TRBD1; CDR3: CAISDGQGNTGNTIYF; DNA: TGTGCCATCAGCGACGGACAGGGGAACACTGGAAACACCATATATTTT
V: TRBV29-1; size: few; J: TRBJ1-4; D: -; CDR3: CSVEDRQDEKLFF; DNA: TGCAGCGTTGAAGATCGCCAGGACGAAAAACTGTTTTTT
V: TRBV10-3; size: -; J: TRBJ1-1; D: -; CDR3: CAIKNGTEAFF; DNA: TGTGCCATCAAAAACGGCACTGAAGCTTTCTTT
V: TRBV10-3; size: few; J: TRBJ1-2; D: -; CDR3: CAIRRDVNYGYTF; DNA: TGTGCCATCAGAAGGGACGTCAACTATGGCTACACCTTC
V: TRBV7-9; size: -; J: TRBJ1-5; D: -; CDR3: CASSLAGLGNQPQHF; DNA: TGTGCCAGCAGCTTGGCAGGGTTGGGCAATCAGCCCCAGCATTTT
V: TRBV7-2; size: -; J: TRBJ1-2; D: TRBD1; CDR3: CASSTRGIVTGDSSYGYTF; DNA: TGTGCCAGCAGCACGAGGGGCATTGTAACGGGGGACAGCTCCTATGGCTACACCTTC
V: TRBV19; size: -; J: TRBJ2-2; D: TRBD1; CDR3: CDSSQGANTGELFF; DNA: TGTGACAGTAGCCAGGGGGCGAACACCGGGGAGCTGTTTTTT
V: TRBV2; size: -; J: TRBJ2-5; D: TRBD2; CDR3: CASSGAGAEETQYF; DNA: TGTGCCAGCAGTGGAGCGGGAGCGGAGGAGACCCAGTACTTC
V: TRBV7-8; size: -; J: TRBJ1-2; D: -; CDR3: CASSVLPSYGYTF; DNA: TGTGCCAGCAGCGTGTTACCTTCTTATGGCTACACCTTC